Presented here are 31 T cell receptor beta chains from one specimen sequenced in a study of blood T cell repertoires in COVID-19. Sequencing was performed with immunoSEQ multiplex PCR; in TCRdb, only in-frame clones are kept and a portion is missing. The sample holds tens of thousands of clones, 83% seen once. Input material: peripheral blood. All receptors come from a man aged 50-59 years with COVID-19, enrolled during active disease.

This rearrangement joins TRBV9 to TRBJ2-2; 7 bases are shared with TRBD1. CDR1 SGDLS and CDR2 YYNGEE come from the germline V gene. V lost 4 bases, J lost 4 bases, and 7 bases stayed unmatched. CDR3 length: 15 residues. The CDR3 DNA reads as TGTGCCAGCAGCCGTGGACAGGCGGGCACCGGGGAGCTGTTTTTT. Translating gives CASSRGQAGTGELFF.

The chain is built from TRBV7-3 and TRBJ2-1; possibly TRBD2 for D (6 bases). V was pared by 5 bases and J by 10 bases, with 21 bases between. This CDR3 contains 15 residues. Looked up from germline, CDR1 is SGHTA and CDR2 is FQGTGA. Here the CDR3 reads CASSQPGTSAGEQFF. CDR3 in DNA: TGTGCCAGCAGCCAACCCGGGACCTCCGCGGGGGAGCAGTTCTTC.

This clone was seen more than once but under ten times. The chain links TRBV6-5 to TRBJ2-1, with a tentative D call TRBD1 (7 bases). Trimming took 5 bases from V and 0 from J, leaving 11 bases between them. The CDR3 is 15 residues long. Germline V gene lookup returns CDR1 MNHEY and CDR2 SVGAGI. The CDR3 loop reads CASSPRGASYNEQFF. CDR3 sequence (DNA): TGTGCCAGCAGTCCCAGGGGGGCCTCCTACAATGAGCAGTTCTTC.

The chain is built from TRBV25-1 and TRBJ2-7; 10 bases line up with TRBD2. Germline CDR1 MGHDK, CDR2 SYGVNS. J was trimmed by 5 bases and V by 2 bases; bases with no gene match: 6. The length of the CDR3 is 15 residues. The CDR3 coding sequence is TGTGCCAGCAGTGAAGCAACCCTAGCGGGAGACGAGCAGTACTTC. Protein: CASSEATLAGDEQYF.

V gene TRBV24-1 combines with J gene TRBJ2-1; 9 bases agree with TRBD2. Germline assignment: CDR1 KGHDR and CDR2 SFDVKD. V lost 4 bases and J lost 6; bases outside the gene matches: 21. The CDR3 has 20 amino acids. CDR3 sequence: CATSDRDPFRVAGVSNEQFF. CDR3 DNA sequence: TGTGCCACCAGTGACCGCGATCCCTTCCGAGTAGCGGGAGTAAGCAATGAGCAGTTCTTC.

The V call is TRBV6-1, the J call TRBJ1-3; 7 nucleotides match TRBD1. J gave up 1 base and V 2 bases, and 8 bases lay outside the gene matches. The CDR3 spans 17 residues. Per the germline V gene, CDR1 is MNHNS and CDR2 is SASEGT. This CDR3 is CASSEFSRGLSGNTIYF. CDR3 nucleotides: TGTGCCAGCAGTGAATTTTCGAGGGGGCTTTCTGGAAACACCATATATTTT.

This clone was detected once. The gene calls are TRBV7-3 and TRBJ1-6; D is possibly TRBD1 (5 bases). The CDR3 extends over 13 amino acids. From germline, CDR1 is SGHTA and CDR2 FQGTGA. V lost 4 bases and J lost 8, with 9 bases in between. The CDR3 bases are TGTGCCAGCAGCTCGACCAGGGATTCACCCCTCCACTTT. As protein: CASSSTRDSPLHF.

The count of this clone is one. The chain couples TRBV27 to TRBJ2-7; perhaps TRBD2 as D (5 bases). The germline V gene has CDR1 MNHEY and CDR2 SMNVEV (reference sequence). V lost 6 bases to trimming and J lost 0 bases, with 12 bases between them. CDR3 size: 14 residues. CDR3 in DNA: TGTGCCAGCAGCTTAACTAGTAACTCCTACGAGCAGTACTTC. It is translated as CASSLTSNSYEQYF.

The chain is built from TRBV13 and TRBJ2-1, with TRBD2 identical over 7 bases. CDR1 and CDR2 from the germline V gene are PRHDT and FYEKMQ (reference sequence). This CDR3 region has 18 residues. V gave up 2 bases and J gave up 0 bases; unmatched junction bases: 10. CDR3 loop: CASSLTGLGSFSYNEQFF. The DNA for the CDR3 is TGTGCCAGCAGCTTAACCGGACTAGGGTCGTTCTCCTACAATGAGCAGTTCTTC.

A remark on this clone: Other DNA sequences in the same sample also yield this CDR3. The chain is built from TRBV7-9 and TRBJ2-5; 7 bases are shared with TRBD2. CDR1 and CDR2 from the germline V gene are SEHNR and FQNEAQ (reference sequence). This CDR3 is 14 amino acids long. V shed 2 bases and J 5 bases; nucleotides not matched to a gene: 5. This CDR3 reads CASSLPAGGETQYF. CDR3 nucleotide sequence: TGTGCCAGCAGCTTACCCGCCGGGGGGGAGACCCAGTACTTC.

CDR3: CASRLSNYQPQHF. CDR3 bases: TGTGCCAGCAGGCTATCAAATTATCAGCCCCAGCATTTT. This chain connects TRBV27 to TRBJ1-5; D is ambiguous. Between the trimmed V and J ends, which lost 6 bases and 5 bases, there was a span of 11 bases. This CDR3 has 13 residues. Germline V gives CDR1 MNHEY, CDR2 SMNVEV (reference sequence).

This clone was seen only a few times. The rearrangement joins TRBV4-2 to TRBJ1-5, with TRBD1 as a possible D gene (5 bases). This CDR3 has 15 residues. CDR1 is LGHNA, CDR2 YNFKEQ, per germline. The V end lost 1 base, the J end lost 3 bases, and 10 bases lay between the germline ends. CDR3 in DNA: TGTGCCAGCAGCCAAGCGGGAGGGGACAATCAGCCCCAGCATTTT. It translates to CASSQAGGDNQPQHF.

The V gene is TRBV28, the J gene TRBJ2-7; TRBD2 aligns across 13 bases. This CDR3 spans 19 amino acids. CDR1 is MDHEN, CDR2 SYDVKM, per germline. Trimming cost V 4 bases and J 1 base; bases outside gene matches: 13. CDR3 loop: CASSSYAGLAGVRSYEQYF. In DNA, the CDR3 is TGTGCCAGCAGTTCTTATGCCGGACTAGCGGGAGTAAGGTCCTACGAGCAGTACTTC.

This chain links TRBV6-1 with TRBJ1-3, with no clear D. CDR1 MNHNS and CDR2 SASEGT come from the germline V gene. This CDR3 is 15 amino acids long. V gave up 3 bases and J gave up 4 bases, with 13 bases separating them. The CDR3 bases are TGTGCCAGCAGTGAGTCCGGTCGTATAGGAAACACCATATATTTT. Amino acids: CASSESGRIGNTIYF.

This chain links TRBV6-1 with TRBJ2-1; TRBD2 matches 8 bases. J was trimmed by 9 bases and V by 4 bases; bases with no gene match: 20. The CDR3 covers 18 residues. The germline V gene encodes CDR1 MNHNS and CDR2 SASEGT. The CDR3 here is CASSAGWGSGRGQSEQFF. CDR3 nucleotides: TGTGCCAGCAGTGCCGGGTGGGGAAGCGGGAGAGGTCAGAGTGAGCAGTTCTTC.

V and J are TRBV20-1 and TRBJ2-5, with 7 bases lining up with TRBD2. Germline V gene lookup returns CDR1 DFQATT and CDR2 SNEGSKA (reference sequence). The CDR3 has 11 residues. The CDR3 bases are TGCAAGGCTAGCGGTCAAGAGACCCAGTACTTC. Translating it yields CKASGQETQYF.

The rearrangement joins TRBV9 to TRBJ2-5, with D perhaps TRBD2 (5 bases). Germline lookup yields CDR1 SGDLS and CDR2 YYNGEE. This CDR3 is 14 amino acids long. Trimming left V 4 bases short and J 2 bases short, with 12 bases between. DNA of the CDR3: TGTGCCAGCAGCAGGGAAGCGGTACAAGAGACCCAGTACTTC. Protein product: CASSREAVQETQYF.

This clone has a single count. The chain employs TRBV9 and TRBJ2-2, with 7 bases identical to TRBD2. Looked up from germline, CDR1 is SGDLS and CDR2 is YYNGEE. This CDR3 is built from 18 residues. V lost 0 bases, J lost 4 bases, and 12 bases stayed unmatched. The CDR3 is CASSVGGNRDYSTGELFF. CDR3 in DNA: TGTGCCAGCAGCGTAGGAGGGAATCGGGACTATTCCACCGGGGAGCTGTTTTTT.

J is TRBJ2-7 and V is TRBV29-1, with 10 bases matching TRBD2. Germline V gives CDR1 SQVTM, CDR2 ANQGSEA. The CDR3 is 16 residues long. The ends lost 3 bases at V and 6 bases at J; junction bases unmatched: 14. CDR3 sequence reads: CSVDGESSGRSAEQYF. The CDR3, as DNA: TGCAGCGTTGATGGGGAAAGTAGCGGGAGGTCGGCCGAGCAGTACTTC.

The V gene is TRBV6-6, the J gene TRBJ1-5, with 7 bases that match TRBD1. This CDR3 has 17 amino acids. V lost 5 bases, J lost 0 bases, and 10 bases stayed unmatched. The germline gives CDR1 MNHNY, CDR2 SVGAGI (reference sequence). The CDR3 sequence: CASSHSFDRASNQPQHF. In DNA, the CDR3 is TGTGCCAGCAGTCATTCTTTCGACAGGGCTAGCAATCAGCCCCAGCATTTT.

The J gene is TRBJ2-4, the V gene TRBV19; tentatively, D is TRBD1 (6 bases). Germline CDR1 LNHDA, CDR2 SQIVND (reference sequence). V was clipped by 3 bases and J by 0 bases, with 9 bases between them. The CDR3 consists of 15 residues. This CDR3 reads CASSIGQIAKNIQYF. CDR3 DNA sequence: TGTGCCAGTAGTATCGGACAGATAGCCAAAAACATTCAGTACTTC.

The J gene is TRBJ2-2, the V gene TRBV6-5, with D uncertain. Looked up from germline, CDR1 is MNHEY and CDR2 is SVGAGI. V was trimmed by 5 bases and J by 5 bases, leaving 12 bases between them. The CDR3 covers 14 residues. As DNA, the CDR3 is TGTGCCAGCAGTCCCCGTCGTAGTACCGGGGAGCTGTTTTTT. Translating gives CASSPRRSTGELFF.

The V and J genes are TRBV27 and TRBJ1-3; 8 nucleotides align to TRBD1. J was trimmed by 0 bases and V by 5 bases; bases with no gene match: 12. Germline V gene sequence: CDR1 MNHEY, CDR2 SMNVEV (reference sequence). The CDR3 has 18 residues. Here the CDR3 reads CASSLHRGNRPSGNTIYF. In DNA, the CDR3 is TGTGCCAGCAGTCTCCACAGGGGGAATAGGCCCTCTGGAAACACCATATATTTT.

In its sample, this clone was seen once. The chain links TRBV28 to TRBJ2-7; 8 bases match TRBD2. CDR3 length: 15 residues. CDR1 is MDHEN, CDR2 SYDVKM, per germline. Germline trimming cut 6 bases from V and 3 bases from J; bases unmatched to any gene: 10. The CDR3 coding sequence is TGTGCCAGCAGCCTAACTAGCGGAGGTCGCTACGAGCAGTACTTC. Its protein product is CASSLTSGGRYEQYF.

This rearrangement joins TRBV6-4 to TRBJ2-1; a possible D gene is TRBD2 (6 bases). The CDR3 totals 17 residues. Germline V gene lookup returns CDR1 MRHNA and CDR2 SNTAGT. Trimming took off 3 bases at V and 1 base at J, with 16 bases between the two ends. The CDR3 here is CASSEVLALFSYNEQFF. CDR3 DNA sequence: TGTGCCAGCAGTGAAGTTCTAGCGTTGTTTTCCTACAATGAGCAGTTCTTC.

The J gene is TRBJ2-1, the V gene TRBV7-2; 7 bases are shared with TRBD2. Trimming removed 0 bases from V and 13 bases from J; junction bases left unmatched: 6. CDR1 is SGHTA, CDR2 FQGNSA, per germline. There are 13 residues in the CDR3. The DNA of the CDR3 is TGTGCCAGCAGCTTAGCGGGGCTAGCGGATCAGTTCTTC. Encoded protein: CASSLAGLADQFF.

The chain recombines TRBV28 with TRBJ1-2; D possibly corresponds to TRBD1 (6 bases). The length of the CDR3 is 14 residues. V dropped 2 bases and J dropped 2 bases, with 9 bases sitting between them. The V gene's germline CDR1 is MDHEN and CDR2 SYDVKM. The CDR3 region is CASSLRQENYGYTF. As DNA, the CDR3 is TGTGCCAGCAGTTTAAGACAGGAGAACTATGGCTACACCTTC.

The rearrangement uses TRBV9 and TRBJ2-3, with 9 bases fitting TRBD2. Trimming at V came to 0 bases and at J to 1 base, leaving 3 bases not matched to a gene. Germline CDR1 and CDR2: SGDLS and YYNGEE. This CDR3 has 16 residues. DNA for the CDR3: TGTGCCAGCAGCGTAGGTCCTAGCGGGGGCACAGATACGCAGTATTTT. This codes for CASSVGPSGGTDTQYF.

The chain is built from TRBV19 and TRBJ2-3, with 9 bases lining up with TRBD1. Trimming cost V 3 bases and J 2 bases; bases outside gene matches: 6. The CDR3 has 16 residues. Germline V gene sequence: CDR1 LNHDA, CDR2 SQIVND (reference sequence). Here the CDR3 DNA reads TGTGCCAGTAGTATCGGGGACAGGGCATACACAGATACGCAGTATTTT. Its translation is CASSIGDRAYTDTQYF.

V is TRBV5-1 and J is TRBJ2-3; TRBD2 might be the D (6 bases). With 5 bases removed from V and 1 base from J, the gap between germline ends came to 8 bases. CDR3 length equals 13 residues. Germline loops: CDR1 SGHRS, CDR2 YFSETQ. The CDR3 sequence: CASSTGGTDTQYF. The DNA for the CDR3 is TGCGCCAGCAGTACGGGGGGCACAGATACGCAGTATTTT. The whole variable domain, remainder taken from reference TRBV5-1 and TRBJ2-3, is KAGVTQTPRYLIKTRGQQVTLSCSPISGHRSVSWYQQTPGQGLQFLFEYFSETQRNKGNFPGRFSGRQFSNSRSEMNVSTLELGDSALYLCASSTGGTDTQYFGPGTRLTVL.

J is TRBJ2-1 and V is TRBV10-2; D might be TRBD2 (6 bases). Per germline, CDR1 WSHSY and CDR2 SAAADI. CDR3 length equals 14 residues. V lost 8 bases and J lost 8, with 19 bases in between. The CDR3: CASLDRDSGDEQFF. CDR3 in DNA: TGCGCCAGCCTAGACCGGGACTCCGGCGATGAGCAGTTCTTC.